This T cell receptor (beta chain) was sequenced during a study of shared clonotypes between healthy human individuals. Regarding the study as a whole: What limited the represented genetic and exposure-history diversity was the small number of donors.

Looked up from germline, CDR1 is SGDLS and CDR2 is YYNGEE. The CDR3 has 12 residues. With 4 bases removed from V and 8 bases from J, the gap between germline ends came to 12 bases. A single count supports this clone. What it binds is not known. Healthy HIV-negative adults without recent acute infections or vaccinations served as donors. Donors were Caucasian adults residing in Nashville, Tennessee, USA. CD4+ cells were split into CD45RA+ naive and CD45RA-negative memory subsets. The method was immunoSEQ multiplex PCR; TCRdb's version includes in-frame clones alone and lacks a portion of them. The sample holds about 680,000 clones, more than 70% seen once.

This TCR was sampled from a woman younger than 45 in good health. Material: memory CD4+ T cells sorted from blood. The subset here: CD45RA-negative fraction. The V and J genes are TRBV9 and TRBJ1-1; D unclear. The CDR3 loop is CASSSNGREAFF. The CDR3 DNA follows: TGTGCCAGCAGCTCCAATGGAAGAGAAGCTTTCTTT.